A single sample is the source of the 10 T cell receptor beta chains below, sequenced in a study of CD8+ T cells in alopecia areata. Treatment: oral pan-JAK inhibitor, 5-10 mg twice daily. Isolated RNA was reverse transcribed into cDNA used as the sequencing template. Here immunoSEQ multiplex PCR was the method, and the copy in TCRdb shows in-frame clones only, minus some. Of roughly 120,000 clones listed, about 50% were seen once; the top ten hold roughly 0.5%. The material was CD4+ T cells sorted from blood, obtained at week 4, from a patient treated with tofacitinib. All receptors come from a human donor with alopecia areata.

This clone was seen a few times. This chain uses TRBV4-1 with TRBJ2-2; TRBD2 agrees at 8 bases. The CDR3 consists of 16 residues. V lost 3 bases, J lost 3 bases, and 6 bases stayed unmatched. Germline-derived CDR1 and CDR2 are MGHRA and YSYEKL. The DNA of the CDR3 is TGCGCCAGCAGCCAGGTAGCGGGGTTCGACACCGGGGAGCTGTTTTTT. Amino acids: CASSQVAGFDTGELFF.

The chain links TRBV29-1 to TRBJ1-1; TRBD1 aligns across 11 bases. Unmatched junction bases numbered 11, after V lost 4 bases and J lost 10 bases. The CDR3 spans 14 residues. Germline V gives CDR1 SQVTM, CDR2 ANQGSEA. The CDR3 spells CSVGRGQGALGAFF. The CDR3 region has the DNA TGCAGCGTTGGCAGAGGACAGGGGGCGTTAGGAGCTTTCTTT.

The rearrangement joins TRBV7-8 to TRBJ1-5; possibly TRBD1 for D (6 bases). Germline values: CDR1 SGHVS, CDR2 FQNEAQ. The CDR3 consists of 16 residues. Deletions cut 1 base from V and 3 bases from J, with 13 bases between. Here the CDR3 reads CASSLVSRGPNQPQHF. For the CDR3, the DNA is TGTGCCAGCAGCTTAGTATCCAGGGGTCCCAATCAGCCCCAGCATTTT.

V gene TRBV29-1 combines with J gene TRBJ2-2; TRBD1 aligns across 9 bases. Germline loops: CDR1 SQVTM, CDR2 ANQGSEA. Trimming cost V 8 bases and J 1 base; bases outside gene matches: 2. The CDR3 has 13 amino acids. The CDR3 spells CSTDRGNTGELFF. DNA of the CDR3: TGCAGCACGGACAGGGGGAACACCGGGGAGCTGTTTTTT.

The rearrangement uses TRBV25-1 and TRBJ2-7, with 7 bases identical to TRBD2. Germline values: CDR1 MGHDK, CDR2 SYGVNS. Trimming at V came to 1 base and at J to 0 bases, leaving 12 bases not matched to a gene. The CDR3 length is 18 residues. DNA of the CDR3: TGTGCCAGCAGTGAATTCTCCGTAAGGGCGGGGGACTCCTACGAGCAGTACTTC. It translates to CASSEFSVRAGDSYEQYF.

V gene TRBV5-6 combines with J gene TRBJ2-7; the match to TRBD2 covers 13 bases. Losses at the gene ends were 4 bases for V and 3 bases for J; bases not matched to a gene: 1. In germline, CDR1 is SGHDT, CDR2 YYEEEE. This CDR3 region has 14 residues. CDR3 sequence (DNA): TGTGCCAGCAGCCGGACTAGCGGGAGCTACGAGCAGTACTTC. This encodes CASSRTSGSYEQYF.

The CDR3 DNA follows: TGCAGCGGCGCGGGCCGCGGAGGGGTGGACACTGAAGCTTTCTTT. Protein product: CSGAGRGGVDTEAFF. This sequence joins TRBV29-1 and TRBJ1-1; D perhaps matches TRBD1 (5 bases). This CDR3 is built from 15 residues. V was shortened by 7 bases and J by 3 bases, with 21 bases between the two germline ends. Germline CDR1 reads SQVTM; CDR2 reads ANQGSEA.

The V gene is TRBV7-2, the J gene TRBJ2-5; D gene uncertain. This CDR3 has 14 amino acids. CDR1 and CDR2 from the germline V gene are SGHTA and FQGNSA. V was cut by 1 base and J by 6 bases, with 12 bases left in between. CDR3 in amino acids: CASSLVVGWQTQYF. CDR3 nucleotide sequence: TGTGCCAGCAGCTTAGTGGTGGGTTGGCAGACCCAGTACTTC.

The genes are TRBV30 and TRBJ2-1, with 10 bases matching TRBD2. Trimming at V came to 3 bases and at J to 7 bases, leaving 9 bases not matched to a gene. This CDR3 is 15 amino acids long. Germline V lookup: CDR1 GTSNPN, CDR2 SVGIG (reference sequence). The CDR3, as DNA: TGTGCCTGGAGGGAGACTAGCGGGCTCTCTAATGAGCAGTTCTTC. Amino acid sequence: CAWRETSGLSNEQFF.

The CDR3 reads CASSPESTGELFF. The CDR3 nucleotides read TGCGCCAGCAGCCCCGAGTCCACCGGGGAGCTGTTTTTT. The gene calls are TRBV5-1 and TRBJ2-2, with unresolved D. The CDR3 extends over 13 amino acids. The germline V gene encodes CDR1 SGHRS and CDR2 YFSETQ. V was pared by 4 bases and J by 4 bases, with 8 bases between.